Sequencing of this T cell receptor beta chain was carried out in a study of read filtering for tumor transcriptome and immune sequencing. This library used roughly 0.4 ug RNA and molecular barcoded adaptors spanning alpha/delta and beta/gamma chains. One entry per CDR3 protein, called by TCRdb with MiXCR from the reads. The sample consists of approximately 59,000 distinct CDR3 sequences, 9% to 15% of them appearing once. This clonotype was picked up many times. CDR1 DFQATT and CDR2 SNEGSKA come from the germline V gene (reference sequence). The CDR3 runs to 14 residues. Trimming took 5 bases from V and 6 from J, leaving 16 bases between them.

V gene TRBV20-1 combines with J gene TRBJ2-2; D assignment may be TRBD1 or TRBD2 (5 bases each). Sequencing was done on a sample of a population of CD138-negative cells sorted from bone marrow. This TCR was recovered from a donor at least 40 years old with multiple myeloma. CDR3 in amino acids: CSARLGRGAGELFF. CDR3 in DNA: TGCAGTGCTCGTTTGGGAAGGGGAGCCGGGGAGCTGTTTTTT.